The 29 T cell receptor beta chains given below trace back to one sample, sequenced in a study of blood T cell repertoires in COVID-19 (dated by TCRdb to between 2020 and 2021). The library was obtained by the immunoSEQ multiplex PCR assay. TCRdb mirrors the immuneACCESS table, restricted to in-frame sequences. Some clones are absent from its copies; in checked studies, under half trace to an unresolved V gene, and the reason for the others is unknown. For this sample there are 250,000 to 300,000 clones; over 80% appear just once. 1.2% of the sample goes to the ten largest clones. Sequencing used PBMCs or T cells enriched from blood (not recorded which). Receptors originate from a human donor in a cohort exposed to, infected with or recovered from COVID-19 (not recorded which). The donor label of this sample is uncertain.

This sequence joins TRBV30 and TRBJ2-3; 13 nucleotides match TRBD2. The CDR3 has 13 residues. The germline CDR1 and CDR2 sequences are GTSNPN and SVGIG (reference sequence). V lost 3 bases to trimming and J lost 7 bases; unmatched junction nucleotides: 1. Here the CDR3 reads CAWRTSGGNTQYF. Here the CDR3 DNA reads TGTGCCTGGAGGACTAGCGGGGGGAATACGCAGTATTTT.

The chain joins TRBV30 to TRBJ1-1, with a tentative D call TRBD1 (6 bases). The CDR3 is 11 residues long. Germline V gene lookup returns CDR1 GTSNPN and CDR2 SVGIG (reference sequence). CDR3 loop: CAWGRNTEAFF. The CDR3 bases are TGTGCGTGGGGGCGGAACACTGAAGCTTTCTTT.

This rearrangement joins TRBV20-1 to TRBJ1-1, with 7 bases lining up with TRBD1. Germline V lookup: CDR1 DFQATT, CDR2 SNEGSKA (reference sequence). The V and J ends lost 3 bases and 4 bases, in that order; junction bases with no gene match: 8. The CDR3 runs to 14 residues. In DNA form, the CDR3 reads TGCAGTGCTAGTACTCTACAGGGGCCCACTGAAGCTTTCTTT. Amino acids: CSASTLQGPTEAFF.

This chain connects TRBV2 to TRBJ1-1, with a possible D match to TRBD1 (5 bases). The V end was cut by 5 bases, the J end by 2 bases, with 9 bases between. Germline V gene lookup returns CDR1 SNHLY and CDR2 FYNNEI. The CDR3 extends over 13 amino acids. CDR3 sequence reads: CASSRDFNTEAFF. CDR3 in DNA: TGTGCCAGCAGTCGGGACTTTAACACTGAAGCTTTCTTT.

Remarks on this clone: Other DNA sequences of this sample code for an identical CDR3. The chain employs TRBV30 and TRBJ1-1; the match to TRBD1 covers 7 bases. The CDR3 covers 14 residues. Germline loops: CDR1 GTSNPN, CDR2 SVGIG (reference sequence). With 0 bases clipped from V and 0 bases from J, the junction kept 1 base outside the gene matches. The DNA of the CDR3 is TGTGCCTGGAGTGTACAGGGGTTGAACACTGAAGCTTTCTTT. Protein: CAWSVQGLNTEAFF. The whole variable domain, filled in from reference TRBV30 and TRBJ1-1, reads SQTIHQWPATLVQPVGSPLSLECTVEGTSNPNLYWYRQAAGRGLQLLFYSVGIGQISSEVPQNLSASRPQDRQFILSSKKLLLSDSGFYLCAWSVQGLNTEAFFGQGTRLTVV.

V and J are TRBV4-1 and TRBJ2-7; 7 bases agree with TRBD1. J gave up 5 bases and V 3 bases, and 13 bases lay outside the gene matches. This CDR3 contains 16 residues. Per the germline V gene, CDR1 is MGHRA and CDR2 is YSYEKL. Here the CDR3 DNA reads TGCGCCAGCAGCCACCCTCAGGACAGGAATAAAAACGAGCAGTACTTC. As protein: CASSHPQDRNKNEQYF.

The chain employs TRBV7-9 and TRBJ2-2; 9 bases are shared with TRBD1. V gave up 4 bases and J gave up 5 bases; unmatched junction bases: 5. CDR1 is SEHNR and CDR2 is FQNEAQ in the germline V gene (reference sequence). The CDR3 has 15 amino acids. The CDR3 reads CASSSRTGETGELFF. CDR3 sequence (DNA): TGTGCCAGCAGCTCACGGACAGGGGAGACCGGGGAGCTGTTTTTT.

The chain uses TRBV19 and TRBJ1-5, with D tentatively TRBD1 (6 bases). Germline CDR1 and CDR2: LNHDA and SQIVND (reference sequence). This CDR3 contains 16 residues. The V end was cut by 3 bases, the J end by 3 bases, with 15 bases between. CDR3 protein: CASSMRIRGTNQPQHF. The CDR3 DNA reads as TGTGCCAGTAGTATGCGCATCAGGGGTACCAATCAGCCCCAGCATTTT.

This clone was recorded only once. This chain links TRBV10-3 with TRBJ2-3; D may be TRBD2 (5 bases). The CDR3 length is 15 residues. V lost 3 bases and J lost 0, with 10 bases in between. CDR1 ENHRY and CDR2 SYGVKD come from the germline V gene. CDR3 in DNA: TGTGCCATCAGTGACTCCGGGATCAGCACAGATACGCAGTATTTT. It yields the protein CAISDSGISTDTQYF.

V gene TRBV7-9 combines with J gene TRBJ2-3, with 13 bases lining up with TRBD2. With 5 bases clipped from V and 2 bases from J, the junction kept 7 bases outside the gene matches. The CDR3 has 17 amino acids. CDR1 and CDR2 from the germline V gene are SEHNR and FQNEAQ (reference sequence). CDR3 in DNA: TGTGCCAGCAGCGGCTCGACTAGCGGGGGGCCCACAGATACGCAGTATTTT. Translated: CASSGSTSGGPTDTQYF.

The chain is built from TRBV30 and TRBJ2-3, with 7 positions matching TRBD2. Germline values: CDR1 GTSNPN, CDR2 SVGIG (reference sequence). V shed 5 bases, J shed 8 bases, and the junction held 7 bases outside the gene matches. There are 12 residues in the CDR3. Here the CDR3 DNA reads TGTGCCTGGGGGACTACCTCGGTTACGCAGTATTTT. Protein sequence: CAWGTTSVTQYF.

Points on this clone: Distinct nucleotide sequences in the sample also encode this CDR3. The J gene is TRBJ1-1, the V gene TRBV5-6; tentatively, D is TRBD1 (5 bases). Germline CDR1 and CDR2: SGHDT and YYEEEE. The germline V and J ends were trimmed by 0 bases and 0 bases, with 9 bases remaining between them. The CDR3 is 15 residues long. The CDR3 region is CASSLGGQLNTEAFF. In DNA form, the CDR3 reads TGTGCCAGCAGCTTGGGGGGCCAACTGAACACTGAAGCTTTCTTT.

This rearrangement joins TRBV12-3 or TRBV12-4 to TRBJ1-2; tentative D call: TRBD1 (6 bases). The CDR3 sequence is 13 residues long. V was cut by 3 bases and J by 4 bases, with 9 bases left in between. The CDR3 reads CASSLGGAYGYTF. The CDR3 DNA follows: TGTGCCAGCAGTTTGGGGGGGGCCTATGGCTACACCTTC.

In DNA form, the CDR3 reads TGTGCCAGCAGTTCCCCTTTTGGGGGGAACTATGGCTACACCTTC. Its translation is CASSSPFGGNYGYTF. The chain is built from TRBV27 and TRBJ1-2, with D possibly matching TRBD1 (5 bases). The CDR3 spans 15 residues. V was clipped by 4 bases and J by 2 bases, with 14 bases between them. Germline CDR1 and CDR2: MNHEY and SMNVEV (reference sequence).

The chain is built from TRBV5-4 and TRBJ1-6; D gene uncertain. V was cut by 1 base and J by 7 bases, with 6 bases left in between. CDR3 length: 13 residues. Germline CDR1 reads SGHNT; CDR2 reads YYREEE (reference sequence). CDR3 amino acids: CASSLTGNSPLHF. The DNA of the CDR3 is TGTGCCAGCAGCTTGACGGGGAATTCACCCCTCCACTTT.

V usage is TRBV6-4 and J usage is TRBJ1-2; weak D call: TRBD1 (6 bases). CDR3 size: 16 residues. Trimming removed 0 bases at V and 8 bases at J, with 19 bases between. The germline V gene encodes CDR1 MRHNA and CDR2 SNTAGT. The CDR3 region is CASSDSFRRQAWGYTF. CDR3 bases: TGTGCCAGCAGTGACTCGTTTAGGAGACAGGCTTGGGGCTACACCTTC.

The chain employs TRBV3-1 (or the pseudogene TRBV3-2) and TRBJ2-2; TRBD2 agrees at 13 bases. This CDR3 is built from 18 residues. Germline V lookup: CDR1 LGHDT, CDR2 YNNKEL (reference sequence). V was pared by 4 bases and J by 4 bases, with 9 bases of the junction left unmatched. The CDR3 protein is CASSRGLAGEGGTGELFF. The CDR3, as DNA: TGTGCCAGCAGCCGAGGACTAGCGGGGGAGGGTGGCACCGGGGAGCTGTTTTTT.

The chain carries TRBV12-3 or TRBV12-4 and TRBJ2-3; weak D call: TRBD2 (6 bases). CDR3 length: 13 residues. The V and J ends lost 5 bases and 4 bases respectively, with 10 bases between them. The CDR3 sequence: CASSTRGADTQYF. CDR3 nucleotide sequence: TGTGCCAGCAGTACACGCGGGGCAGATACGCAGTATTTT.

The chain couples TRBV6-5 to TRBJ1-2; D is perhaps TRBD1 (6 bases). The CDR3 covers 14 residues. V lost 4 bases, J lost 8 bases, and 17 bases lay in between. Per germline, CDR1 MNHEY and CDR2 SVGAGI. The CDR3 loop is CASSLEGTGWGYTF. CDR3 sequence (DNA): TGTGCCAGCAGTTTAGAAGGAACAGGGTGGGGCTACACCTTC.

The V and J genes are TRBV3-1 (or the pseudogene TRBV3-2) and TRBJ1-6; TRBD1 might be the D (6 bases). CDR1 and CDR2 (germline): LGHDT, YNNKEL (reference sequence). The V end lost 4 bases, the J end lost 0 bases, and 7 bases lay between the germline ends. The CDR3 runs to 15 residues. The CDR3: CASSPQGSYNSPLHF. Written as DNA, the CDR3 is TGTGCCAGCAGCCCACAGGGCTCCTATAATTCACCCCTCCACTTT.

V gene TRBV20-1 combines with J gene TRBJ1-5, with a possible D match to TRBD1 (5 bases). CDR3 length equals 11 residues. With 5 bases removed from V and 6 bases from J, the gap between germline ends came to 8 bases. Germline-derived CDR1 and CDR2 are DFQATT and SNEGSKA (reference sequence). The CDR3 nucleotides are TGCAGTGCTGGGGGAGGTCAGCCCCAGCATTTT. Translation: CSAGGGQPQHF.

The chain couples TRBV24-1 to TRBJ2-5; 12 positions agree with TRBD2. Looked up from germline, CDR1 is KGHDR and CDR2 is SFDVKD. The CDR3 sequence is 16 residues long. Germline trimming cut 5 bases from V and 9 bases from J; bases unmatched to any gene: 12. CDR3 sequence (DNA): TGTGCCACCAGTGCCCCTAGCGGGGGGGCGGAGGGAGCCCAGTACTTC. This translates into CATSAPSGGAEGAQYF.

The chain uses TRBV25-1 and TRBJ2-1, with D maybe TRBD2 (5 bases). Trimming left V 8 bases short and J 10 bases short, with 9 bases between. This CDR3 region has 10 residues. The germline V gene has CDR1 MGHDK and CDR2 SYGVNS. In DNA, the CDR3 is TGTGCCAGCGCGTCGGGAGAGCAGTTCTTC. Translating gives CASASGEQFF. The entire variable domain, with the rest obtained from reference TRBV25-1 and TRBJ2-1, is as follows: EADIYQTPRYLVIGTGKKITLECSQTMGHDKMYWYQQDPGMELHLIHYSYGVNSTEKGDLSSESTVSRIRTEHFPLTLESARPSHTSQYLCASASGEQFFGPGTRLTVL.

The chain uses TRBV30 and TRBJ2-3; 7 bases are a match to TRBD1. Trimming removed 4 bases from V and 5 bases from J; junction bases left unmatched: 9. The CDR3 is 14 residues long. CDR1 is GTSNPN, CDR2 SVGIG, per germline (reference sequence). CDR3 sequence: CAWMTGIGRDTQYF. Written as DNA, the CDR3 is TGTGCCTGGATGACAGGGATTGGCAGAGATACGCAGTATTTT.

The chain is built from TRBV5-1 and TRBJ1-1; D might be TRBD1 (5 bases). Trimming cost V 1 base and J 2 bases, with 15 bases left between them. The germline CDR1 and CDR2 sequences are SGHRS and YFSETQ. The CDR3 sequence is 16 residues long. The CDR3 is CASSLLITDRNTEAFF. In nucleotides, the CDR3 is TGCGCCAGCAGCTTGCTCATTACAGACAGAAACACTGAAGCTTTCTTT.

This clone appeared once. J is TRBJ2-5 and V is TRBV6-5; 7 bases match TRBD1. Losses at the gene ends were 6 bases for V and 4 bases for J; bases not matched to a gene: 8. The CDR3 consists of 14 residues. Germline V gene data show CDR1 as MNHEY and CDR2 as SVGAGI. The CDR3 nucleotides are TGTGCCAGCAGCCTTGGAGCAGGGGGAGAGACCCAGTACTTC. Its translation: CASSLGAGGETQYF.

The chain joins TRBV10-3 to TRBJ2-2, with 8 bases that match TRBD1. There are 15 residues in the CDR3. After removal of 4 bases from V and 4 bases from J, the junction contained 5 bases not matched to a gene. Germline CDR1 reads ENHRY; CDR2 reads SYGVKD. The CDR3 spells CAISARQGSTGELFF. The DNA of the CDR3 is TGTGCCATCAGTGCTAGACAGGGGAGCACCGGGGAGCTGTTTTTT.

The chain joins TRBV7-9 to TRBJ2-3, with 8 nucleotides matching TRBD2. The germline V gene has CDR1 SEHNR and CDR2 FQNEAQ (reference sequence). V dropped 0 bases and J dropped 4; count of bases not matched to a gene: 9. This CDR3 region has 17 residues. The CDR3 nucleotides read TGTGCCAGCAGCTTAGCATGGCAGCGGGGGATGTCAGATACGCAGTATTTT. As protein: CASSLAWQRGMSDTQYF.

This chain connects TRBV5-5 to TRBJ2-2; D might be TRBD2 (5 bases). There are 15 residues in the CDR3. Per germline, CDR1 SGHKS and CDR2 YYEKEE (reference sequence). The ends were cut back, 0 bases at V and 4 bases at J, with 10 bases in the middle. Here the CDR3 reads CASSLDGGPTGELFF. In DNA form, the CDR3 reads TGTGCCAGCAGCTTGGACGGCGGGCCCACCGGGGAGCTGTTTTTT.